Listed below are T cell receptor beta chains from one sample, sequenced in a study of shared clonotypes between healthy human individuals. The repertoire was sequenced with immunoSEQ multiplex PCR; TCRdb's copy has only in-frame clones and lacks some. The data hold approximately 480,000 clones, with 75% to 80% observed a single time. The specimen was PBMCs. The source of these receptors is a woman in her 40s in good health. Some clones in this sample may be carry-over from other donors' samples. Each CDR3 is given with its conserved first and last residue. The D gene is left open where the match is weak. Size is stated for part of the rows, as once, few or many counts, or as a class when the clone is expanded.

d_call	clone_size	v_call	j_call	cdr3_aa	cdr3_nt
TRBD1	.	TRBV19	TRBJ2-5	CASSGTAQETQYF	TGTGCCAGCTCTGGGACAGCCCAAGAGACCCAGTACTTC
.	few	TRBV2	TRBJ1-6	CASKQEPGGNSPLHF	TGTGCCAGCAAACAAGAACCGGGGGGGAATTCACCCCTCCACTTT
TRBD2	.	TRBV11-2	TRBJ2-7	CASSLRLAGGYYEQYF	TGTGCCAGCAGCCTAAGACTAGCGGGAGGCTATTACGAGCAGTACTTC
.	.	TRBV30	TRBJ2-7	CAWTGALDEQYF	TGTGCCTGGACCGGGGCTTTGGACGAGCAGTACTTC
TRBD1	.	TRBV10-3	TRBJ1-3	CAISDQGVGYTIYF	TGTGCCATCAGTGATCAGGGGGTAGGATACACCATATATTTT
.	.	TRBV23-1	TRBJ1-4	CASSQSNRAQEKLFF	TGCGCCAGCAGTCAATCCAACAGGGCTCAGGAAAAACTGTTTTTT
.	few	TRBV4-1	TRBJ2-4	CASSQVAPPRGIQYF	TGCGCCAGCAGCCAAGTTGCCCCCCCGAGGGGCATTCAGTACTTC
.	many	TRBV21-1	TRBJ2-3	CAILRTGHRTDTQYF	TGTGCCATCCTTAGGACAGGCCACCGCACAGATACGCAGTATTTT
.	.	TRBV9	TRBJ2-3	CASSVVGTDTQYF	TGTGCCAGCAGCGTAGTAGGCACAGATACGCAGTATTTT
.	.	TRBV25-1	TRBJ2-1	CASSDVDNHVTYNEQFF	TGTGCCAGCAGTGATGTAGACAACCATGTAACCTACAATGAGCAGTTCTTC
.	.	TRBV5-4	TRBJ2-1	CASSLDRGSINEQFF	TGTGCCAGCAGCTTGGACCGAGGCAGCATCAATGAGCAGTTCTTC
.	.	TRBV27	TRBJ1-2	CASSFSGTRGGYTF	TGTGCCAGCAGTTTTTCAGGGACGCGTGGAGGCTACACCTTC
TRBD2	.	TRBV6-6	TRBJ2-3	CASTSGMHTDTQYF	TGTGCCAGCACAAGCGGGATGCACACAGATACGCAGTATTTT
.	.	TRBV27	TRBJ1-5	CASSALPGGNQPQHF	TGTGCCAGCAGTGCACTGCCGGGGGGAAATCAGCCCCAGCATTTT
.	.	TRBV19	TRBJ2-1	CASSSPPGLLSSYNEQFF	TGTGCCAGTAGTAGTCCCCCGGGACTCCTAAGCTCCTACAATGAGCAGTTCTTC
.	.	TRBV5-4	TRBJ2-7	CASSSFGRHDF	TGTGCCAGCAGCTCGTTCGGGCGACACGACTTC
TRBD1	.	TRBV19	TRBJ1-1	CASRATGYTEAFF	TGTGCCAGTAGGGCGACAGGGTACACTGAAGCTTTCTTT
.	few	TRBV27	TRBJ1-4	CASKSQNSEKLFF	TGTGCCAGCAAATCTCAGAACAGTGAAAAACTGTTTTTT
TRBD2	once	TRBV7-8	TRBJ2-1	CASSPTYSGTSGGVNEQFF	TGTGCCAGCAGCCCGACCTACTCCGGGACTAGCGGAGGGGTGAATGAGCAGTTCTTC
.	.	TRBV15	TRBJ2-2	CATSRDQWQLNTGELFF	TGTGCCACCAGCAGAGATCAGTGGCAGCTAAACACCGGGGAGCTGTTTTTT